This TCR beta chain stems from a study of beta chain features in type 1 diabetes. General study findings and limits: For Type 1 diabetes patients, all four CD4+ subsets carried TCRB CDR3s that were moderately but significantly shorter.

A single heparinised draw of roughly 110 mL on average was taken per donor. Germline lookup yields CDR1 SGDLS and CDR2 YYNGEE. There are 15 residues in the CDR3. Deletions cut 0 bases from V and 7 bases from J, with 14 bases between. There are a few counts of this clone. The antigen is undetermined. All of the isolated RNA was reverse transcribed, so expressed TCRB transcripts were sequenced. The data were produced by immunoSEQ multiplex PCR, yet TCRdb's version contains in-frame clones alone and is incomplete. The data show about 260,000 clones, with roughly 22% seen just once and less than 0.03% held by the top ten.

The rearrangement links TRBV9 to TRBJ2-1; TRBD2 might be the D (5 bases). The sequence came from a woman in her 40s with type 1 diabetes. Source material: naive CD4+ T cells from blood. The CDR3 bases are TGTGCCAGCAGCGTAGTGGATAGCGTACCAAATGAGCAGTTCTTC. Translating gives CASSVVDSVPNEQFF. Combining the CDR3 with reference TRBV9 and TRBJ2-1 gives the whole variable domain DSGVTQTPKHLITATGQRVTLRCSPRSGDLSVYWYQQSLDQGLQFLIQYYNGEERAKGNILERFSAQQFPDLHSELNLSSLELGDSALYFCASSVVDSVPNEQFFGPGTRLTVL.